Detailed here is one T cell receptor beta chain. Study processing details: Estimates of nucleated cell counts were drawn from the amplification of reference gene primers. Using immunoSEQ multiplex PCR, the repertoire was profiled, and TCRdb retains in-frame clones only, with some absent. The V and J calls and clone size are taken from that table; D and trimming were inferred from the DNA. The sample contains some 100,000 clones, approximately 91% of which appear only once. With 7 bases clipped from V and 0 bases from J, the junction kept 6 bases outside the gene matches. CDR1 is LNHDA, CDR2 SQIVND, per germline (reference sequence). The CDR3 has 16 residues. The entry originates in a study of blood T cell repertoires in COVID-19. On the study more broadly: Acute-phase and convalescent COVID-19 samples originated in the United States, Italy and Spain. PBMCs, B-cell-depleted T cells, or T cells provided the cDNA or gDNA that made up the material.

The sequence came from a middle-aged man with acute or convalescent COVID-19. The sequenced sample was peripheral blood. The chain carries TRBV19 and TRBJ2-1; TRBD2 matches 10 bases. CDR3 region: CASKLTSGVSYNEQFF. The CDR3 DNA reads TGTGCCAGTAAGCTAACTAGCGGGGTCTCCTACAATGAGCAGTTCTTC.